Each of the 16 T cell receptor beta chains below was sequenced from the same sample in a study of vaccination and CD4 T cells after COVID-19. Noted treatment: approximately nine-day PBMC culture with coronavirus spike peptide pools or control peptides (ViraFEST assay). Cultured CD4+ T cell DNA was sequenced using the Oncomine TCR Beta short-read assay. One entry per CDR3 protein, called by TCRdb with MiXCR from the PCR reads. The sample includes 7,500 to 10,000 distinct CDR3 sequences, roughly 42% of them seen just once. Antigens for these TCRs are unknown. Specimen: CD4+ T cells from blood, cultured in vitro. All receptors derive from a human donor who had recovered from COVID-19.

This sequence joins TRBV6-1 and TRBJ2-5; 7 nucleotides align to TRBD1. The V segment lost 6 bases and the J segment 5 bases; nucleotides outside the gene matches: 9. The CDR3 contains 14 residues. The germline gives CDR1 MNHNS, CDR2 SASEGT. The CDR3 sequence: CASRKQGIRETQYF. Written as DNA, the CDR3 is TGTGCCAGCAGAAAACAGGGGATCCGGGAGACCCAGTACTTC.

This clonotype was counted only a few times. V and J are TRBV7-6 and TRBJ2-2; D gene uncertain. In germline, CDR1 is SGHVS, CDR2 FNYEAQ. Trimming removed 1 base at V and 5 bases at J, with 5 bases between. The CDR3 has 13 amino acids. DNA of the CDR3: TGTGCCAGCAGCTTAGGGAAAACCGGGGAGCTGTTTTTT. It is translated as CASSLGKTGELFF.

The chain couples TRBV4-3 to TRBJ1-6; D uncertain. Trimming took 3 bases from V and 10 from J, leaving 10 bases between them. Germline V gene data show CDR1 as LGHNA and CDR2 as YSLEER. The CDR3 consists of 13 residues. CDR3 in DNA: TGCGCCAGCAGCCAGCCGGGTGAATCACCCCTCCACTTT. Translated, it gives CASSQPGESPLHF.

The rearrangement uses TRBV11-1 and TRBJ1-2; 7 bases are shared with TRBD1. J was trimmed by 4 bases and V by 3 bases; bases with no gene match: 8. In germline, CDR1 is SGHAT, CDR2 FQDESV (reference sequence). CDR3 length: 15 residues. The CDR3, as DNA: TGTGCCAGCAGCTTCGGGGAGGGGGCTCTCTATGGCTACACCTTC. Its protein product is CASSFGEGALYGYTF. The whole variable domain, remainder taken from reference TRBV11-1 and TRBJ1-2, is EAEVAQSPRYKITEKSQAVAFWCDPISGHATLYWYRQILGQGPELLVQFQDESVVDDSQLPKDRFSAERLKGVDSTLKIQPAELGDSAMYLCASSFGEGALYGYTFGSGTRLTVV.

The chain recombines TRBV24-1 with TRBJ1-2; possibly TRBD1 for D (6 bases). The germline V gene has CDR1 KGHDR and CDR2 SFDVKD. The CDR3 is made up of 12 amino acids. V lost 5 bases and J lost 5, with 8 bases in between. The CDR3 here is CATSAQGYGYTF. CDR3 DNA: TGTGCCACCAGTGCCCAGGGGTATGGCTACACCTTC.

The gene calls are TRBV14 and TRBJ1-6; D unresolved. The germline V gene has CDR1 SGHDN and CDR2 FVKESK. V shed 0 bases and J shed 10 bases, with 10 bases lying between them. The CDR3 has 14 amino acids. CDR3 nucleotide sequence: TGTGCCAGCAGCCAAGATCTTGCACGGTCACCCCTCCACTTT. Amino acids: CASSQDLARSPLHF.

This rearrangement joins TRBV9 to TRBJ1-5, with D unresolved. V lost 3 bases to trimming and J lost 1 base, with 8 bases between them. The CDR3 contains 14 residues. Germline CDR1 SGDLS, CDR2 YYNGEE. CDR3 DNA sequence: TGTGCCAGCAGCGAGTTGGACAGCAATCAGCCCCAGCATTTT. It is translated as CASSELDSNQPQHF.

The V gene is TRBV19, the J gene TRBJ1-5; D call uncertain. The CDR3 is 14 amino acids. V was clipped by 4 bases and J by 3 bases, with 10 bases between them. Per the germline V gene, CDR1 is LNHDA and CDR2 is SQIVND (reference sequence). CDR3 in amino acids: CASSSGVDNQPQHF. The CDR3 DNA reads TGTGCCAGTAGTAGCGGCGTCGACAATCAGCCCCAGCATTTT.

This rearrangement joins TRBV4-1 to TRBJ1-1, with 8 bases matching TRBD1. The CDR3 sequence is 14 residues long. Trimming removed 2 bases from V and 3 bases from J; junction bases left unmatched: 2. Germline values: CDR1 MGHRA, CDR2 YSYEKL. This CDR3 reads CASSQKDRDTEAFF. The CDR3 DNA follows: TGCGCCAGCAGCCAAAAGGACAGGGACACTGAAGCTTTCTTT.

The rearrangement joins TRBV27 to TRBJ1-2; 8 bases agree with TRBD1. The CDR3 extends over 16 amino acids. With 5 bases clipped from V and 2 bases from J, the junction kept 10 bases outside the gene matches. From germline, CDR1 is MNHEY and CDR2 SMNVEV (reference sequence). CDR3 in DNA: TGTGCCAGCAGTGGACAGGGCCAGCTACTAAACTATGGCTACACCTTC. Its translation: CASSGQGQLLNYGYTF.

The sample holds a few counts of this clonotype. This chain links TRBV14 with TRBJ1-1, with D hard to call. Germline loops: CDR1 SGHDN, CDR2 FVKESK. The ends were cut back, 4 bases at V and 3 bases at J, with 15 bases in the middle. The CDR3 runs to 15 residues. CDR3 sequence (DNA): TGTGCCAGCAGCCCCTACCTTACCGTGGACACTGAAGCTTTCTTT. Translation gives CASSPYLTVDTEAFF.

The J gene is TRBJ2-1, the V gene TRBV2; D may be TRBD1 (6 bases). Trimming shortened V by 6 bases and J by 1 base, and 13 bases separated the two germline ends. The CDR3 is 15 residues long. Germline CDR1 SNHLY, CDR2 FYNNEI. CDR3 amino acids: CASSAQRGSYNEQFF. The CDR3 coding sequence is TGTGCCAGCAGCGCCCAGAGGGGGTCCTACAATGAGCAGTTCTTC.

CDR3 protein: CASSRTGTYNSPLHF. CDR3 DNA sequence: TGTGCCAGCAGCCGGACAGGGACTTATAATTCACCCCTCCACTTT. This chain links TRBV12-3 or TRBV12-4 with TRBJ1-6; TRBD1 aligns across 8 bases. The CDR3 consists of 15 residues. With 6 bases clipped from V and 4 bases from J, the junction kept 5 bases outside the gene matches.

This clonotype came up once. This rearrangement joins TRBV5-6 to TRBJ1-1, with D possibly being TRBD1 (5 bases). This CDR3 comprises 17 residues. V was pared by 4 bases and J by 1 base, with 20 bases between. In germline, CDR1 is SGHDT, CDR2 YYEEEE. Here the CDR3 reads CASSQGLSIIPNTEAFF. In DNA form, the CDR3 reads TGTGCCAGCAGCCAGGGACTCTCCATCATTCCGAACACTGAAGCTTTCTTT.

The chain employs TRBV5-1 and TRBJ2-5, with 9 bases lining up with TRBD1. Per the germline V gene, CDR1 is SGHRS and CDR2 is YFSETQ. The CDR3 has 15 amino acids. V shed 3 bases, J shed 1 base, and the junction held 4 bases outside the gene matches. CDR3 residues: CASSWTGVGQETQYF. In DNA form, the CDR3 reads TGCGCCAGCAGCTGGACAGGGGTAGGCCAAGAGACCCAGTACTTC.

V gene TRBV18 combines with J gene TRBJ2-3; D possibly corresponds to TRBD2 (6 bases). Germline V gene lookup returns CDR1 KGHSH and CDR2 LQKENI. V dropped 2 bases and J dropped 1 base, with 10 bases sitting between them. The CDR3 has 15 residues. DNA for the CDR3: TGTGCCAGCTCACCAAGGAGGGGTGGCACAGATACGCAGTATTTT. Translated: CASSPRRGGTDTQYF.